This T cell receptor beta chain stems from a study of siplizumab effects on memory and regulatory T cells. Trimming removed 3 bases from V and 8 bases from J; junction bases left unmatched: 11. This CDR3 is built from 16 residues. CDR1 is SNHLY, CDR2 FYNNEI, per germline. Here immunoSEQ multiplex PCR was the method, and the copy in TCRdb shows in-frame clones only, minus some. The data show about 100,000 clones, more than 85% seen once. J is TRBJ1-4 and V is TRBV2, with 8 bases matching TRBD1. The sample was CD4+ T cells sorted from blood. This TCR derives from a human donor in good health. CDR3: CASSDRRDRWGEKLFF. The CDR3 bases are TGTGCCAGCAGTGATCGGCGGGACAGGTGGGGGGAAAAACTGTTTTTT.